Following are 8 T cell receptor beta chains from one sample sequenced in a study of blood T cell repertoires in COVID-19. Method: immunoSEQ multiplex PCR; TCRdb's copy keeps in-frame clones and lacks some. The repertoire has 450,000 to 500,000 clones, less than 90% of them found once; the top ten carry 8% to 9.5%. Sequencing used PBMCs or T cells enriched from blood (not recorded which). These receptors all stem from a woman aged 55-70 years who had recovered from COVID-19.

This clone was seen many times. The chain has TRBV14 and TRBJ1-3; D gene ambiguous. V was shortened by 8 bases and J by 0 bases, with 14 bases between the two germline ends. Germline loops: CDR1 SGHDN, CDR2 FVKESK. This CDR3 contains 15 residues. The CDR3 DNA is TGTGCCAGCGGAGGACGAGGCACCTCTGGAAACACCATATATTTT. Encoded protein: CASGGRGTSGNTIYF.

The chain recombines TRBV6-5 with TRBJ1-2; no clear D. Trimming cost V 5 bases and J 4 bases, with 8 bases left between them. Germline loops: CDR1 MNHEY, CDR2 SVGAGI. The CDR3 extends over 12 amino acids. CDR3 protein: CASSPRIYGYTF. As DNA, the CDR3 is TGTGCCAGCAGTCCGCGGATCTATGGCTACACCTTC.

This clone has just one count. The chain uses TRBV18 and TRBJ1-1; 9 bases are shared with TRBD1. The CDR3 is 14 amino acids. V lost 3 bases to trimming and J lost 2 bases; unmatched junction nucleotides: 1. Germline V gives CDR1 KGHSH, CDR2 LQKENI. CDR3 sequence (DNA): TGTGCCAGCTCACCGACAGGGGGAAACACTGAAGCTTTCTTT. This translates into CASSPTGGNTEAFF.

This chain connects TRBV6-5 to TRBJ1-4, with 7 bases lining up with TRBD1. The CDR3 extends over 15 amino acids. The junction had 8 bases not matched to a gene; V was cut back by 3 bases and J by 7 bases. The germline gives CDR1 MNHEY, CDR2 SVGAGI. The CDR3 DNA reads as TGTGCCAGCAGTTATATTTTGACAGGGACTGAAAAACTGTTTTTT. The encoded protein is CASSYILTGTEKLFF.

J is TRBJ2-3 and V is TRBV3-1 (or the pseudogene TRBV3-2); 7 bases match TRBD1. Germline trimming cut 5 bases from V and 3 bases from J; bases unmatched to any gene: 8. The V gene's germline CDR1 is LGHDT and CDR2 YNNKEL (reference sequence). The CDR3 consists of 15 residues. The CDR3 coding sequence is TGTGCCAGCAGCTCCGGGACAGAGTCTACAGATACGCAGTATTTT. It encodes CASSSGTESTDTQYF.

The chain recombines TRBV11-2 with TRBJ1-4; 8 bases fit TRBD1. The CDR3 is made up of 13 amino acids. The germline CDR1 and CDR2 sequences are SGHAT and FQNNGV. J lost 8 bases, V lost 5 bases, and 4 bases had no gene match. Here the CDR3 reads CASSATGVEKLFF. DNA for the CDR3: TGTGCCAGCAGCGCGACAGGGGTCGAAAAACTGTTTTTT.

Only one count was recorded for this clone. This chain uses TRBV12-5 with TRBJ2-2, with TRBD2 matching over 7 bases. The CDR3 has 15 residues. V lost 8 bases and J lost 1; bases outside the gene matches: 7. CDR1 is LGHNT and CDR2 is FRNRAP in the germline V gene. This CDR3 is CASSRSGGNTGELFF. The CDR3 bases are TGTGCTAGTTCCCGATCGGGGGGGAACACCGGGGAGCTGTTTTTT. Combining the CDR3 with reference TRBV12-5 and TRBJ2-2 gives the whole variable domain DARVTQTPRHKVTEMGQEVTMRCQPILGHNTVFWYRQTMMQGLELLAYFRNRAPLDDSGMPKDRFSAEMPDATLATLKIQPSEPRDSAVYFCASSRSGGNTGELFFGEGSRLTVL.

The genes are TRBV19 and TRBJ1-1, with TRBD1 matching over 9 bases. The ends lost 4 bases at V and 10 bases at J; junction bases unmatched: 7. The CDR3 covers 13 residues. Germline CDR1 is LNHDA and CDR2 is SQIVND (reference sequence). Here the CDR3 DNA reads TGTGCCAGTAGTAGGCCGACAGGGGGGCGAGCTTTCTTT. This translates into CASSRPTGGRAFF.